The 23 T cell receptor beta chains listed next were all sequenced from one sample in a study of blood T cell repertoires in COVID-19. Here immunoSEQ multiplex PCR was the method, and the copy in TCRdb shows in-frame clones only, minus some. Among about 76,000 clones listed, approximately 78% were seen once. Sequenced input: peripheral blood. The receptors come from a human donor in a cohort sampled during active COVID-19.

The chain joins TRBV30 to TRBJ1-6; 7 bases are shared with TRBD1. The CDR3 spans 15 residues. Germline lookup yields CDR1 GTSNPN and CDR2 SVGIG (reference sequence). V shed 1 base, J shed 8 bases, and the junction held 8 bases outside the gene matches. The CDR3, as DNA: TGTGCCTGGAGTGCCTTACAGGGGCCCGATTCACCCCTCCACTTT. Protein: CAWSALQGPDSPLHF.

This sequence joins TRBV2 and TRBJ2-7; D is unclear. CDR1 and CDR2 from the germline V gene are SNHLY and FYNNEI. Deletions cut 6 bases from V and 6 bases from J, with 15 bases between. This CDR3 region has 13 residues. The CDR3 bases are TGTGCCAGCAGCTGGTCTAGTACACCCGAGCAGTACTTC. As protein: CASSWSSTPEQYF. Using reference TRBV2 and TRBJ2-7 for the parts outside the CDR3, the full variable domain is EPEVTQTPSHQVTQMGQEVILRCVPISNHLYFYWYRQILGQKVEFLVSFYNNEISEKSEIFDDQFSVERPDGSNFTLKIRSTKLEDSAMYFCASSWSSTPEQYFGPGTRLTVT.

CDR3 coding DNA: TGTGCCAGCAGCCTACCAACTAGTTCTGGCGAGCAGTACTTC. Translating it yields CASSLPTSSGEQYF. The chain recombines TRBV7-9 with TRBJ2-7; a weak D match, TRBD2 (5 bases). The CDR3 is made up of 14 amino acids. Germline V gene data show CDR1 as SEHNR and CDR2 as FQNEAQ (reference sequence). V lost 5 bases and J 6 bases, leaving 17 bases between the germline ends.

The gene calls are TRBV9 and TRBJ2-7; tentatively, D is TRBD2 (5 bases). The CDR3 loop spans 14 amino acids. Trimming left V 1 base short and J 7 bases short, with 15 bases between. Germline V gives CDR1 SGDLS, CDR2 YYNGEE. CDR3 bases: TGTGCCAGCAGCGTAACGGACCTAGCTGGGGAGCAGTACTTC. Amino acids: CASSVTDLAGEQYF.

The chain joins TRBV29-1 to TRBJ2-7, with D possibly being TRBD2 (5 bases). Per the germline V gene, CDR1 is SQVTM and CDR2 is ANQGSEA. Deletions cut 7 bases from V and 5 bases from J, with 18 bases between. This CDR3 has 13 amino acids. The CDR3 is CSAVRDLWDEQYF. The CDR3, as DNA: TGCAGCGCCGTGAGGGATCTTTGGGACGAGCAGTACTTC.

In this sample, this clone turned up once. The chain is built from TRBV7-2 and TRBJ2-1, with TRBD1 identical over 7 bases. The CDR3 has 14 amino acids. The germline V gene has CDR1 SGHTA and CDR2 FQGNSA. V was pared by 5 bases and J by 10 bases, with 11 bases of the junction left unmatched. The CDR3 region has the DNA TGTGCCAGCAGCCCGGACAGGTACAATGACGAGCAGTTCTTC. It is translated as CASSPDRYNDEQFF.

V and J are TRBV5-6 and TRBJ2-5; TRBD2 matches 12 bases. Germline values: CDR1 SGHDT, CDR2 YYEEEE. This CDR3 is 16 amino acids long. The V segment lost 4 bases and the J segment 4 bases; nucleotides outside the gene matches: 8. The CDR3 region is CASSADQLAGGETQYF. The CDR3 DNA is TGTGCCAGCAGCGCAGACCAACTAGCGGGAGGAGAGACCCAGTACTTC.

The chain uses TRBV10-2 and TRBJ1-1; D is possibly TRBD1 (6 bases). CDR1 is WSHSY, CDR2 SAAADI, per germline. The CDR3 sequence is 16 residues long. V was pared by 1 base and J by 0 bases, with 12 bases between. The CDR3 bases are TGCGCCAGCAGTGAGTTTGACAGGAGCATGAACACTGAAGCTTTCTTT. Encoded protein: CASSEFDRSMNTEAFF.

The V gene is TRBV15, the J gene TRBJ2-1, with D perhaps matching TRBD1 (6 bases). V was clipped by 0 bases and J by 5 bases, with 11 bases between them. This CDR3 is built from 15 residues. Germline V lookup: CDR1 LNHNV, CDR2 YYDKDF (reference sequence). The CDR3 DNA sequence: TGTGCCACCAGCAGAGATGGGGACACCAACAATGAGCAGTTCTTC. Translated, it gives CATSRDGDTNNEQFF.

A few counts support this clone. The chain combines TRBV10-1 with TRBJ1-2; no clear D. V was clipped by 6 bases and J by 2 bases, with 10 bases between them. CDR3 length: 13 amino acids. Germline V lookup: CDR1 WNHNN, CDR2 SYGVQD (reference sequence). CDR3 protein: CASSAGGNYGYTF. CDR3 sequence (DNA): TGCGCCAGCAGCGCTGGAGGGAACTATGGCTACACCTTC.

The chain joins TRBV5-1 to TRBJ2-7, with 11 bases aligning to TRBD2. The CDR3 is 14 amino acids. J lost 6 bases, V lost 8 bases, and 10 bases had no gene match. CDR1 and CDR2 (germline): SGHRS, YFSETQ. The CDR3 sequence: CASRLAGSVSEQYF. CDR3 DNA: TGCGCCAGTAGACTAGCGGGATCCGTTTCCGAGCAGTACTTC.

This chain connects TRBV11-2 to TRBJ2-1; TRBD1 matches at 9 bases. The V segment lost 6 bases and the J segment 11 bases; nucleotides outside the gene matches: 8. Germline CDR1 reads SGHAT; CDR2 reads FQNNGV. This CDR3 contains 13 residues. The CDR3, as DNA: TGTGCCAGCAGGAGGACAGGGGTTGAGAAGCAGTTCTTC. It translates to CASRRTGVEKQFF.

This clone was picked up a small number of times. The rearrangement uses TRBV5-1 and TRBJ1-2; D is unresolved. Germline V gene data show CDR1 as SGHRS and CDR2 as YFSETQ. The CDR3 has 12 residues. Trimming cost V 5 bases and J 8 bases, with 13 bases left between them. CDR3: CASRVGTGGYTF. The CDR3 DNA is TGCGCCAGCAGGGTGGGAACGGGAGGCTACACCTTC.

The chain uses TRBV18 and TRBJ2-7, with 8 nucleotides matching TRBD1. The CDR3 totals 16 residues. CDR1 and CDR2 from the germline V gene are KGHSH and LQKENI. Trimming removed 0 bases from V and 4 bases from J; junction bases left unmatched: 8. The CDR3 bases are TGTGCCAGCTCACCACCAGGGGGACAGGAGCTATACGAGCAGTACTTC. As protein: CASSPPGGQELYEQYF.

The rearrangement joins TRBV30 to TRBJ1-6; a possible D gene is TRBD1 (6 bases). CDR1 GTSNPN and CDR2 SVGIG come from the germline V gene (reference sequence). CDR3 length equals 14 residues. V was clipped by 6 bases and J by 7 bases, with 16 bases between them. For the CDR3, the DNA is TGTGCCTGTCCCCGAACAGACAGGAATTCACCCCTCCACTTT. Amino acids: CACPRTDRNSPLHF. The entire variable domain, with the rest obtained from reference TRBV30 and TRBJ1-6, is as follows: SQTIHQWPATLVQPVGSPLSLECTVEGTSNPNLYWYRQAAGRGLQLLFYSVGIGQISSEVPQNLSASRPQDRQFILSSKKLLLSDSGFYLCACPRTDRNSPLHFGNGTRLTVT.

The V call is TRBV7-9, the J call TRBJ1-2; D is uncertain. Germline loops: CDR1 SEHNR, CDR2 FQNEAQ (reference sequence). The CDR3 has 14 residues. Trimming left V 1 base short and J 6 bases short, with 12 bases between. CDR3 sequence reads: CASSLVTTADGYTF. DNA of the CDR3: TGTGCCAGCAGCTTAGTCACAACAGCGGATGGCTACACCTTC.

This chain links TRBV19 with TRBJ2-6; D perhaps matches TRBD1 (7 bases). The CDR3 loop spans 18 amino acids. The V end lost 2 bases, the J end lost 0 bases, and 14 bases lay between the germline ends. Germline V lookup: CDR1 LNHDA, CDR2 SQIVND (reference sequence). CDR3 sequence (DNA): TGTGCCAGTAGTATATTGGGGGGACAGTTCTCTGGGGCCAACGTCCTGACTTTC. Translation gives CASSILGGQFSGANVLTF.

This clone was seen more than once but under ten times. This CDR3 is CASSLTGGWDGYTF. The CDR3 DNA reads TGTGCCAGCAGCTTAACAGGGGGCTGGGATGGCTACACCTTC. The gene calls are TRBV7-9 and TRBJ1-2; 9 bases agree with TRBD1. V lost 2 bases to trimming and J lost 6 bases; unmatched junction nucleotides: 4. Germline values: CDR1 SEHNR, CDR2 FQNEAQ (reference sequence). CDR3 length equals 14 residues.

This chain uses TRBV24-1 with TRBJ2-5; no definite D call. V lost 3 bases, J lost 3 bases, and 10 bases lay in between. The V gene's germline CDR1 is KGHDR and CDR2 SFDVKD. This CDR3 contains 14 residues. CDR3 in amino acids: CATSDPPYEETQYF. The DNA of the CDR3 is TGTGCCACCAGTGATCCTCCCTACGAAGAGACCCAGTACTTC.

This clone was seen a few times. The chain links TRBV7-6 to TRBJ1-6; D ambiguous. Germline V gives CDR1 SGHVS, CDR2 FNYEAQ. The CDR3 is 12 amino acids. Trimming removed 4 bases at V and 8 bases at J, with 6 bases between. The CDR3 DNA sequence: TGTGCCAGCAGCTCGTACTATTCACCCCTCCACTTT. Residues: CASSSYYSPLHF. The whole variable domain, remainder taken from reference TRBV7-6 and TRBJ1-6, is GAGVSQSPRYKVTKRGQDVALRCDPISGHVSLYWYRQALGQGPEFLTYFNYEAQQDKSGLPNDRFSAERPEGSISTLTIQRTEQRDSAMYRCASSSYYSPLHFGNGTRLTVT.

This chain uses TRBV5-5 with TRBJ1-2; D remains unclear. Trimming pared 1 base from V and 4 bases from J, leaving 11 bases between. This CDR3 is 14 amino acids long. Germline V gene lookup returns CDR1 SGHKS and CDR2 YYEKEE (reference sequence). The CDR3 nucleotides are TGTGCCAGCAGCTTGCTTAACCCCAGCTATGGCTACACCTTC. This encodes CASSLLNPSYGYTF.

Here the CDR3 DNA reads TGTGCCTGGAGTGTACAGGCAACTAATGAAAAACTGTTTTTT. It yields the protein CAWSVQATNEKLFF. The rearrangement links TRBV30 to TRBJ1-4, with D tentatively TRBD1 (5 bases). The CDR3 is made up of 14 amino acids. V was pared by 0 bases and J by 0 bases, with 5 bases between. Germline CDR1 reads GTSNPN; CDR2 reads SVGIG (reference sequence).

The V call is TRBV3-1 (or the pseudogene TRBV3-2), the J call TRBJ2-7, with TRBD2 matching over 8 bases. Germline V gives CDR1 LGHDT, CDR2 YNNKEL (reference sequence). Trimming cost V 6 bases and J 1 base; bases outside gene matches: 5. This CDR3 is built from 14 residues. CDR3 sequence: CASRSRGGSYEQYF. The CDR3 DNA reads TGTGCCAGCAGATCCCGGGGGGGGTCCTACGAGCAGTACTTC.